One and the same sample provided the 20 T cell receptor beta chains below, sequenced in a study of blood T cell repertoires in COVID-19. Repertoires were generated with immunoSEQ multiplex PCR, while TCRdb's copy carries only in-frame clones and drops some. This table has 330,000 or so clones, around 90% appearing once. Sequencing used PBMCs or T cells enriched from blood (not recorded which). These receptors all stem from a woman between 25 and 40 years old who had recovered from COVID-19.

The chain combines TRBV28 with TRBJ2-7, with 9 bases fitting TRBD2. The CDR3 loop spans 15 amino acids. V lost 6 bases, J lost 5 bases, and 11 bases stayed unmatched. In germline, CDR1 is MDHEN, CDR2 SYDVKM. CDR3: CASSETGLAKNEQYF. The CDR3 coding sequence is TGTGCCAGCAGCGAGACTGGACTAGCGAAAAACGAGCAGTACTTC.

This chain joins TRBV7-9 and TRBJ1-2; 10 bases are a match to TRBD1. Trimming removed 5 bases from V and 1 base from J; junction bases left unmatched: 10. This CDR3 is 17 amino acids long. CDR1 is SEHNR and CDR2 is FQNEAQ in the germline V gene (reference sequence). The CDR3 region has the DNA TGTGCCAGCAGCACCGGGACAGGGGAGGCCCTTAACTATGGCTACACCTTC. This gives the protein CASSTGTGEALNYGYTF.

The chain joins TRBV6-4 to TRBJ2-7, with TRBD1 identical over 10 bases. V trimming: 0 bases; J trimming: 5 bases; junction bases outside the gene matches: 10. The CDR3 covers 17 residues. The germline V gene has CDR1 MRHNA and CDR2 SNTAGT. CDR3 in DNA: TGTGCCAGCAGTGACTCATCGGACAGGGGGAAGGTGGACGAGCAGTACTTC. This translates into CASSDSSDRGKVDEQYF.

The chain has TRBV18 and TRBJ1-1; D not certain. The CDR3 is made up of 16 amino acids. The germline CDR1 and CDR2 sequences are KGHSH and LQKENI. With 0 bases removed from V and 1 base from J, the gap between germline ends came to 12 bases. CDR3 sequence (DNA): TGTGCCAGCTCACCACCTAGCCTGGGTGGGAACACTGAAGCTTTCTTT. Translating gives CASSPPSLGGNTEAFF.

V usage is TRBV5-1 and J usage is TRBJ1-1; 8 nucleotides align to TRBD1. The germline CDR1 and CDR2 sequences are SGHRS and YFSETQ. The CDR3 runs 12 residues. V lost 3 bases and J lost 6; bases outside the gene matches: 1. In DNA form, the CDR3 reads TGCGCCAGCAGCTCGGACAGGGCTGAAGCTTTCTTT. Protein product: CASSSDRAEAFF.

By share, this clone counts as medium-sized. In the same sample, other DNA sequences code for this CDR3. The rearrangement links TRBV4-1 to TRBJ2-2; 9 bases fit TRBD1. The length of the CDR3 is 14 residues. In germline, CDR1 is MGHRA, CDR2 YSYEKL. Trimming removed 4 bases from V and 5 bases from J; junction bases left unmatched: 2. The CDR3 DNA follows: TGCGCCAGCAGCCGGGACAGGGCGACCGGGGAGCTGTTTTTT. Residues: CASSRDRATGELFF.

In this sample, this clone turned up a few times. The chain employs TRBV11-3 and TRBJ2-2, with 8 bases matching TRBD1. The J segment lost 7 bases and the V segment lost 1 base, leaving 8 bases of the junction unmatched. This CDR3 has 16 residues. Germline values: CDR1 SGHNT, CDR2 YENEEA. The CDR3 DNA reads TGTGCCAGCAGCTTAGCAGTAGGACAGGGAGGCGGGGAGCTGTTTTTT. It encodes CASSLAVGQGGGELFF.

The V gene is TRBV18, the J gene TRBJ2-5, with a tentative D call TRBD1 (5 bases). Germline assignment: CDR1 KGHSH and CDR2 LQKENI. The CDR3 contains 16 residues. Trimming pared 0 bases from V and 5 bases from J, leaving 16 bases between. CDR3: CASSPPKQGDRETQYF. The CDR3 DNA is TGTGCCAGCTCACCACCGAAGCAGGGTGATCGCGAGACCCAGTACTTC.

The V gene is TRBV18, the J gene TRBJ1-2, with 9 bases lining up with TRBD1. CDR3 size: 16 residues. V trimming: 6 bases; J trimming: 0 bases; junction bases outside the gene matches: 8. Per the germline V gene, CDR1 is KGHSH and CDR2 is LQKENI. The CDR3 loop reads CASSPSTGGTNYGYTF. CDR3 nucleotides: TGTGCCAGCTCGCCCTCGACAGGGGGGACTAACTATGGCTACACCTTC.

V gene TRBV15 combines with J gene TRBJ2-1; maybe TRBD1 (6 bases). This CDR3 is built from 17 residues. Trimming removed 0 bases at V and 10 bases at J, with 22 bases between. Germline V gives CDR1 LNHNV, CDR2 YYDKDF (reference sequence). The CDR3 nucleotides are TGTGCCACCAGCAGAGAAGGGGTTCGGACAGTTTTAAGCGAGCAGTTCTTC. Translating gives CATSREGVRTVLSEQFF.

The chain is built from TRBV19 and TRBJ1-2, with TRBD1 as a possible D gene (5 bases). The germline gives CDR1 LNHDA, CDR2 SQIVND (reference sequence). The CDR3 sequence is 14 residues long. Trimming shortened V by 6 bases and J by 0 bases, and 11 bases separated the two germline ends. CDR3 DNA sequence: TGTGCCAGTAGCAGACAGACCACTAACTATGGCTACACCTTC. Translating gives CASSRQTTNYGYTF.

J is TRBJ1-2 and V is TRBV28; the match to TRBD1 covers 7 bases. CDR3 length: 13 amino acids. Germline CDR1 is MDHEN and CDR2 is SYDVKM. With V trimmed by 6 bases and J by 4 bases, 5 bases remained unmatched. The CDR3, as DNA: TGTGCCAGCAGGCATACAGGGGCCTATGGCTACACCTTC. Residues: CASRHTGAYGYTF.

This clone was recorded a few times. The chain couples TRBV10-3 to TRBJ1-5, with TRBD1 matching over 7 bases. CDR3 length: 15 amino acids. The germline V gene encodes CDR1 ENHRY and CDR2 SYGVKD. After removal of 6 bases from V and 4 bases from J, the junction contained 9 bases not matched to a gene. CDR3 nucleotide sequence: TGTGCCATCAGCGCTTCCGGGACAGTAAATCAGCCCCAGCATTTT. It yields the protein CAISASGTVNQPQHF.

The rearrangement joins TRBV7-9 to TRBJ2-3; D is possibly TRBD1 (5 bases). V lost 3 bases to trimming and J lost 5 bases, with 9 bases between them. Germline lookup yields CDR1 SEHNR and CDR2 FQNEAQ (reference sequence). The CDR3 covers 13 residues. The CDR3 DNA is TGTGCCAGCAGCTTTCAGGGAAAAGATACGCAGTATTTT. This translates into CASSFQGKDTQYF.

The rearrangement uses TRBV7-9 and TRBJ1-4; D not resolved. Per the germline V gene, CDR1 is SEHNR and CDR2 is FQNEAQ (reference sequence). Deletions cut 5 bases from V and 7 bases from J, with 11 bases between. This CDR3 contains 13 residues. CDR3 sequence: CASSQREGEKLFF. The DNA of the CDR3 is TGTGCCAGCAGCCAACGGGAGGGTGAAAAACTGTTTTTT.

The CDR3 bases are TGTGCCAGCAGCTTCAGGGGGCTATCGTCCGAGCAGTACTTC. This codes for CASSFRGLSSEQYF. V is TRBV7-2 and J is TRBJ2-7; 8 bases line up with TRBD1. The CDR3 consists of 14 residues. J lost 6 bases, V lost 3 bases, and 7 bases had no gene match. The germline CDR1 and CDR2 sequences are SGHTA and FQGNSA.

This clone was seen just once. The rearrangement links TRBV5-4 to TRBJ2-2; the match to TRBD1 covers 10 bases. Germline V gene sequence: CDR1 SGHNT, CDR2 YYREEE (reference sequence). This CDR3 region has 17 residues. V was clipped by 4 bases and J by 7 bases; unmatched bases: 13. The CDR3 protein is CASSPGQGGVFDGELFF. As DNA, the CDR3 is TGTGCCAGCAGCCCCGGACAGGGGGGCGTTTTTGACGGGGAGCTGTTTTTT.

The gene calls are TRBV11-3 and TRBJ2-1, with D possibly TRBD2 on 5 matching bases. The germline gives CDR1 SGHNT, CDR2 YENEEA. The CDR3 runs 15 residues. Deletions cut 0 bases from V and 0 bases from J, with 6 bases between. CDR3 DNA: TGTGCCAGCAGCTTAGATGGGAGCTCCTACAATGAGCAGTTCTTC. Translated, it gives CASSLDGSSYNEQFF. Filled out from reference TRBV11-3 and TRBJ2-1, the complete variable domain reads EAGVVQSPRYKIIEKKQPVAFWCNPISGHNTLYWYLQNLGQGPELLIRYENEEAVDDSQLPKDRFSAERLKGVDSTLKIQPAELGDSAVYLCASSLDGSSYNEQFFGPGTRLTVL.

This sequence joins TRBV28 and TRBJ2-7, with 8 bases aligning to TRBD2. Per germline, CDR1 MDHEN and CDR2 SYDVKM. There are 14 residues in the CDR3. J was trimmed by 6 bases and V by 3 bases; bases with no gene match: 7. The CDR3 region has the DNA TGTGCCAGCAGTTTGTTAGCGGGGCGCTTCGAGCAGTACTTC. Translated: CASSLLAGRFEQYF.

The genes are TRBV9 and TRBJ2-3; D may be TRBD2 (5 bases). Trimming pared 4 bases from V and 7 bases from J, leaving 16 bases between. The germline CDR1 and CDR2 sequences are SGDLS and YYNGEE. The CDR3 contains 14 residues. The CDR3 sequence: CASSPAAERYTQYF. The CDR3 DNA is TGTGCCAGCAGCCCCGCAGCGGAAAGGTATACGCAGTATTTT.